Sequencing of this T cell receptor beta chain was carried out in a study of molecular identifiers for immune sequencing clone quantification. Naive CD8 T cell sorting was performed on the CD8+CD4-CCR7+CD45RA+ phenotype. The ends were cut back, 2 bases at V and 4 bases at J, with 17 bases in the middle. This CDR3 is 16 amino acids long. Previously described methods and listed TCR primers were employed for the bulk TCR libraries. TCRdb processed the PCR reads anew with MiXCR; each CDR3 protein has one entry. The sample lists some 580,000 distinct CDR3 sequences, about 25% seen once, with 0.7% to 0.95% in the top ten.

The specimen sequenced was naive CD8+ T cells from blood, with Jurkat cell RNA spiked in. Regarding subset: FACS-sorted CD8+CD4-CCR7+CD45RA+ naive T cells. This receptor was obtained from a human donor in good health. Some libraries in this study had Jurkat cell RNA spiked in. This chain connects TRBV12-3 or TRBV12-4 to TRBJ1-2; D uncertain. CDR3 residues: CASSLMGWSNPYGYTF. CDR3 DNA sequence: TGTGCCAGCAGTTTAATGGGCTGGTCTAACCCCTATGGCTACACCTTC.